The clone carrying this T cell receptor beta chain has just a few counts. Its antigen is undetermined. One entry per CDR3 protein, called by TCRdb with MiXCR from the 5' RACE reads. The top ten clones hold less than 0.5% of a sample with approximately 500,000 distinct CDR3 sequences, approximately 14% of them seen once. The sample originates from a study of identical twins. Study findings and constraints: Sharing of beta out-of-frame sequences by twins showed a weaker excess. Without tracking the same donors, conclusions rested on cross-sectional statistical analysis. While abundant cord blood beta clonotypes carried fewer insertions, memory repertoires showed no such pattern.

These data also featured in a second study, about yellow fever vaccine responses in identical twins.

Input material: CD4+ T cells sorted from blood. The sequence was obtained from a woman younger than 30 in good health.

CDR3 DNA: TGCAGTGCCGTCTCCCAACTAGCACCAGATACGCAGTATTTT. Translated: CSAVSQLAPDTQYF. The chain has TRBV20-1 and TRBJ2-3, with D tentatively TRBD2 (6 bases). The V end lost 6 bases, the J end lost 4 bases, and 17 bases lay between the germline ends. Germline CDR1 reads DFQATT; CDR2 reads SNEGSKA (reference sequence). The CDR3 is made up of 14 amino acids.